The rows below give T cell receptor beta chains drawn from one sample of a study of T cell responses to AZD1222 COVID-19 vaccine. Clones were sequenced by immunoSEQ multiplex PCR, and TCRdb holds only the in-frame ones, with some missing. The sample contains about 150,000 clones, approximately 88% of which appear only once. The sample consisted of peripheral blood, taken on day 0 of AZD1222 vaccination. The source of these receptors is an adult in good health. Both conserved end residues are part of each CDR3. Each record gives: clone size, V gene, D gene, J gene, CDR3 DNA, CDR3 protein. A D gene is named only where the DNA matches it firmly. Size tells how often a clone was seen (once, few, many) or the class of an expanded clone, and some rows leave it out.

once	TRBV9	NA	TRBJ1-4	TGTGCCAGCAGCCCCGCCGGTATAACACTGAGGGACGAGAAACTGTTTTTT	CASSPAGITLRDEKLFF
NA	TRBV6-6	NA	TRBJ1-3	TGTGCCAGCAGTCGAGGGACATTCACCAGCTCTGGAAACACCATATATTTT	CASSRGTFTSSGNTIYF
NA	TRBV7-9	TRBD2	TRBJ2-1	TGTGCCAGCAGTACTTGGACCGGGACTAGCGACTACAATGAGCAGTTCTTC	CASSTWTGTSDYNEQFF
once	TRBV4-2	TRBD2	TRBJ2-1	TGTGCCAGCAGCCAAGCTCTCGGGACTAATTTTTTCCATGAGCAGTTCTTC	CASSQALGTNFFHEQFF
NA	TRBV9	TRBD2	TRBJ2-3	TGTGCCAGCAGCGCAGGACTAGTGGTGGGGGATACGCAGTATTTT	CASSAGLVVGDTQYF
NA	TRBV5-4	TRBD2	TRBJ2-2	TGTGCCAGCAGCTTGGGTCTAGCGGCCTCCACCGGGGAGCTGTTTTTT	CASSLGLAASTGELFF
NA	TRBV7-8	NA	TRBJ1-1	TGTGCCAGCGAGGAGGGGAGGGAGGGAACTGAAGCTTTCTTT	CASEEGREGTEAFF
NA	TRBV10-3	NA	TRBJ2-6	TGTGCCATCACCGCTGGGGCCAACGTCCTGACTTTC	CAITAGANVLTF
NA	TRBV6-2/TRBV6-3	TRBD2	TRBJ2-5	TGTGCCAGCAGTTACTCAGGACTAGCGGGACCGGGAGAGACCCAGTACTTC	CASSYSGLAGPGETQYF
NA	TRBV30	NA	TRBJ2-6	TGTGCCTGGAGTAGCGGCTCTGGGGCCAACGTCCTGACTTTC	CAWSSGSGANVLTF
NA	TRBV27	NA	TRBJ1-2	TGTGCCAGCAGTTTCTTAAGCCAAGGGACAAGAAGCTACACCTTC	CASSFLSQGTRSYTF
NA	TRBV7-2	NA	TRBJ1-6	TGTGCCAGCAGCTTGACTAATTCACCCCTCCACTTT	CASSLTNSPLHF
few	TRBV20-1	NA	TRBJ2-5	TGCAGTGCTAGGGGCATGGAGACCCAGTACTTC	CSARGMETQYF
NA	TRBV5-1	NA	TRBJ2-3	TGCGCCAGCAGCTCAGGACCCTCGGCCCAGTATTTT	CASSSGPSAQYF
NA	TRBV6-1	NA	TRBJ1-1	TGTGCCAGCAGTGAAGCACCCGGGGTTGGTGAAGCTTTCTTT	CASSEAPGVGEAFF
NA	TRBV5-4	NA	TRBJ2-1	TGTGCCAGCAGCTCCGGGACCAGCCTTTACAATGAGCAGTTCTTC	CASSSGTSLYNEQFF
NA	TRBV29-1	NA	TRBJ2-5	TGCAGCGTTGAGGGCAGGGGTGGAGAGACCCAGTACTTC	CSVEGRGGETQYF
NA	TRBV9	NA	TRBJ1-2	TGTGCCAGCAGCCGTAGCTACACCTTC	CASSRSYTF
NA	TRBV28	NA	TRBJ1-2	TGTGCCAGCAGTTTAGGGACACCGAACTATGGCTACACCTTC	CASSLGTPNYGYTF
NA	TRBV27	TRBD2	TRBJ2-1	TGTGCCAGCAGTTTTTTAGCGGGGGGGTACAATGAGCAGTTCTTC	CASSFLAGGYNEQFF
NA	TRBV7-2	NA	TRBJ1-2	TGTGCCAGCAGCTTAAGCGGGTCTCTTAGCTTCTATGGCTACACCTTC	CASSLSGSLSFYGYTF
few	TRBV9	TRBD1	TRBJ1-1	TGTGCCAGCAGCGTAGGGGGACAGCCAAGGGCTGAAGCTTTCTTT	CASSVGGQPRAEAFF
NA	TRBV7-9	NA	TRBJ1-6	TGTGCCAGCAGCTTTGATCTTTCACCCCTCCACTTT	CASSFDLSPLHF
NA	TRBV7-2	NA	TRBJ2-5	TGTGCCAGCAGCTTCAGGGCTAGCGTTACTGGAGAGACCCAGTACTTC	CASSFRASVTGETQYF
once	TRBV13	NA	TRBJ1-6	TGTGCCAGCAGCTCGACAGTTGATTCACCCCTCCACTTT	CASSSTVDSPLHF
once	TRBV27	NA	TRBJ2-4	TGTGCCAGCAGTTTAGGTAGCGACAGCTATTTAGCCAAAAACATTCAGTACTTC	CASSLGSDSYLAKNIQYF
NA	TRBV28	TRBD1	TRBJ1-5	TGTGCCAGCAGCCGTCCGACTAACAGGGGGCTTCTCGACAATCAGCCCCAGCATTTT	CASSRPTNRGLLDNQPQHF
once	TRBV28	NA	TRBJ2-7	TGTGCCAGCAGTCGTGGTGGGCAGGGCCACGAGCAGTACTTC	CASSRGGQGHEQYF
NA	TRBV5-6	TRBD1	TRBJ1-4	TGTGCCAGCAGCCGTACCGGACAGGGGATAGAAGAAAAACTGTTTTTT	CASSRTGQGIEEKLFF
once	TRBV5-1	TRBD1	TRBJ1-4	TGCGCCAGCAGCTTGGCCGCCCGGGACAGCTGGGAAAAACTGTTTTTT	CASSLAARDSWEKLFF
NA	TRBV18	NA	TRBJ1-2	TGTGCCAGCTCACCACCGAAGACAAGGGAATATGGCTACACCTTC	CASSPPKTREYGYTF
NA	TRBV4-2	NA	TRBJ2-7	TGTGCCAGCAGCCAAGCGGCCAGGAACCCCTCCTACGAGCAGTACTTC	CASSQAARNPSYEQYF
NA	TRBV9	TRBD1	TRBJ1-5	TGTGCCAGCAGCTCCGGGACAGGGTATCAGCCCCAGCATTTT	CASSSGTGYQPQHF
once	TRBV19	NA	TRBJ2-1	TGTGCCACCCTCTCGGGTGGCCCTAACAATGAGCAGTTCTTC	CATLSGGPNNEQFF
NA	TRBV29-1	NA	TRBJ1-1	TGCAGCGTCTTACGGCGCAAGAACACTGAAGCTTTCTTT	CSVLRRKNTEAFF